A single sample is the source of the 18 T cell receptor beta chains below, sequenced in a study of CD8+CD57+ T cells in acquired aplastic anemia. The template used for profiling TCR beta VDJ and CDR3 was genomic DNA. TCRdb reanalysed the reads using MiXCR and keeps one entry per CDR3 protein. The repertoire holds fewer than 250,000 distinct CDR3 sequences, with approximately 45% as singletons. Patients sequenced had flow cytometry evidence of CD8+CD57+ cell expansion. Sequencing input: sorted CD4+, CD8+, or CD8+CD57+ T cells (not recorded which) from PBMCs. The receptors stem from a human donor with aplastic anemia.

V gene TRBV19 combines with J gene TRBJ2-4, with 11 bases fitting TRBD2. Germline trimming cut 4 bases from V and 6 bases from J; bases unmatched to any gene: 5. Germline CDR1 reads LNHDA; CDR2 reads SQIVND (reference sequence). The CDR3 contains 15 residues. The CDR3 protein is CASSTDTSGGNIQYF. In DNA form, the CDR3 reads TGTGCCAGTAGTACAGACACTAGCGGGGGAAACATTCAGTACTTC.

The chain carries TRBV18 and TRBJ2-7, with 12 positions matching TRBD2. The length of the CDR3 is 20 residues. Germline V CDR1 and CDR2: KGHSH, LQKENI. The junction had 14 bases not matched to a gene; V was cut back by 2 bases and J by 0 bases. The CDR3 DNA reads TGTGCCAGCTCACCAACACAGCTACTAGCGGGGGGCCCACTCTCCTACGAGCAGTACTTC. Translating it yields CASSPTQLLAGGPLSYEQYF.

V usage is TRBV24-1 and J usage is TRBJ2-1; the D gene could be TRBD1 or TRBD2 (5 bases each). The CDR3 runs to 16 residues. Germline CDR1 KGHDR, CDR2 SFDVKD. Trimming left V 3 bases short and J 6 bases short, with 17 bases between. This chain's CDR3 is CATSDMRGPPPNEQFF. The CDR3 DNA reads TGTGCCACCAGTGATATGAGGGGACCCCCCCCCAATGAGCAGTTCTTC.

This clonotype was seen only once. This chain links TRBV28 with TRBJ1-2; unclear D gene. The CDR3 runs 13 residues. Germline lookup yields CDR1 MDHEN and CDR2 SYDVKM. Deletions cut 5 bases from V and 4 bases from J, with 11 bases between. The CDR3 sequence is CASSPSRRYGYTF. CDR3 nucleotide sequence: TGTGCCAGCAGTCCCTCCCGTCGCTATGGCTACACCTTC.

This clonotype turned up a few times. This sequence joins TRBV6-5 and TRBJ1-2; D is uncertain. The CDR3 totals 12 residues. The germline gives CDR1 MNHEY, CDR2 SVGAGI. V was pared by 7 bases and J by 3 bases, with 9 bases between. The CDR3: CASMENDYGYTF. CDR3 DNA sequence: TGTGCCAGCATGGAGAACGACTATGGCTACACCTTC.

This clonotype has at least ten counts. The chain recombines TRBV12-5 with TRBJ2-7, with D possibly TRBD1 on 6 matching bases. The CDR3 loop spans 12 amino acids. V was shortened by 6 bases and J by 6 bases, with 12 bases between the two germline ends. Germline values: CDR1 LGHNT, CDR2 FRNRAP. This CDR3 is CASGTGLAEQYF. The CDR3 DNA reads as TGTGCTAGTGGGACAGGCCTCGCCGAGCAGTACTTC.

This chain links TRBV6-1 with TRBJ2-7; D is unclear. The CDR3 contains 12 residues. With 2 bases removed from V and 2 bases from J, the gap between germline ends came to 4 bases. Germline values: CDR1 MNHNS, CDR2 SASEGT. The CDR3 nucleotides read TGTGCCAGCAGTGAAAGAGCCTACGAGCAGTACTTC. Protein product: CASSERAYEQYF.

On this clonotype: Being one base from a much bigger clone, this may be a read error. This chain links TRBV11-3 with TRBJ2-1; D ambiguous. The CDR3 extends over 15 amino acids. Germline V CDR1 and CDR2: SGHNT, YENEEA. CDR3 coding DNA: TGTGCCAGCAGTTCGGACCGGACCCTATACAATGAGCAGGTCTTC. Translating it yields CASSSDRTLYNEQVF.

This chain joins TRBV7-9 and TRBJ2-6; D gene uncertain. The germline V gene encodes CDR1 SEHNR and CDR2 FQNEAQ (reference sequence). This CDR3 region has 18 residues. V was clipped by 5 bases and J by 0 bases, with 17 bases between them. This CDR3 reads CASSPREPFFSGANVLTF. Here the CDR3 DNA reads TGTGCCAGCAGCCCTCGAGAACCCTTCTTCTCTGGGGCCAACGTCCTGACTTTC.

The chain uses TRBV12-3 or TRBV12-4 and TRBJ1-3; 7 bases align to TRBD1. Trimming took 7 bases from V and 0 from J; bases not matched to a gene: 3. This CDR3 region has 14 residues. CDR3 loop: CASKTGHSGNTIYF. CDR3 nucleotide sequence: TGTGCCAGCAAGACAGGGCACTCTGGAAACACCATATATTTT.

The rearrangement links TRBV7-6 to TRBJ2-2; D is perhaps TRBD2 (5 bases). The CDR3 is 17 amino acids. V lost 1 base to trimming and J lost 3 bases, with 15 bases between them. The germline CDR1 and CDR2 sequences are SGHVS and FNYEAQ. The CDR3 region is CASSLGSPGSDTGELFF. The CDR3 DNA sequence: TGTGCCAGCAGCTTAGGGAGCCCAGGTAGCGACACCGGGGAGCTGTTTTTT.

This rearrangement joins TRBV6-1 to TRBJ1-6; 7 positions agree with TRBD1. V lost 6 bases and J lost 7; bases outside the gene matches: 6. CDR3 length equals 14 residues. Germline V gene data show CDR1 as MNHNS and CDR2 as SASEGT. As DNA, the CDR3 is TGTGCCAGCAGCTGGACAGGAAAGAATTCACCCCTCCACTTT. It codes for CASSWTGKNSPLHF.

There are many counts of this clonotype. The chain has TRBV25-1 and TRBJ1-6; D is ambiguous. V was clipped by 2 bases and J by 9 bases, with 20 bases between them. From germline, CDR1 is MGHDK and CDR2 SYGVNS. This CDR3 comprises 17 residues. CDR3 nucleotide sequence: TGTGCCAGCAGTGAAGATGTCGGGAGGGCTCGGGTTTCACCCCTCCACTTT. Residues: CASSEDVGRARVSPLHF.

This clonotype was found many times. The chain links TRBV10-3 to TRBJ2-2; D is perhaps TRBD2 (6 bases). The ends were cut back, 8 bases at V and 0 bases at J, with 16 bases in the middle. Germline CDR1 is ENHRY and CDR2 is SYGVKD. The CDR3 extends over 16 amino acids. The CDR3 region has the DNA TGTGCCATCTCGGGGCCTAGCGAGACGAACACCGGGGAGCTGTTTTTT. It yields the protein CAISGPSETNTGELFF.

This clonotype was seen more than once but under ten times. This chain connects TRBV2 to TRBJ2-3, with TRBD2 identical over 16 bases. This CDR3 has 17 residues. Germline V gene data show CDR1 as SNHLY and CDR2 as FYNNEI. The CDR3 coding sequence is TGTGCGCACGGGAGCAGAGGGACTAGCGGGGGGGCAGATACGCAGTATTTT. As protein: CAHGSRGTSGGADTQYF.

This clonotype was seen once. Given a much more abundant clone one base away, this may be a read error. As the CDR3 is not closed by the conserved phenylalanine or tryptophan, this likely results from a read error. This rearrangement joins TRBV20-1 to TRBJ1-1; a weak D match, TRBD1 (5 bases). Germline-derived CDR1 and CDR2 are DFQATT and SNEGSKA (reference sequence). V was shortened by 0 bases and J by 5 bases, with 13 bases between the two germline ends. The CDR3 covers 14 residues. The CDR3 is CSAREIGGLTEAFS. The CDR3 DNA reads TGCAGTGCTAGAGAGATCGGGGGGTTGACTGAAGCTTTCTCT.

V gene TRBV29-1 combines with J gene TRBJ1-1; perhaps TRBD1 as D (6 bases). CDR1 is SQVTM and CDR2 is ANQGSEA in the germline V gene. This CDR3 is 14 amino acids long. The ends were cut back, 4 bases at V and 3 bases at J, with 15 bases in the middle. CDR3 loop: CSVVTGRSDTEAFF. The CDR3 DNA follows: TGCAGCGTTGTTACAGGGAGGTCGGACACTGAAGCTTTCTTT.

Turning to this clonotype: A junction boundary mismatches the germline segment, possibly from a read error. The chain links TRBV9 to TRBJ1-2, with 7 bases fitting TRBD1. Germline V gives CDR1 SGDLS, CDR2 YYNGEE. This CDR3 has 17 residues. In DNA, the CDR3 is TGTGCTAGCAGCGTAGATCCCTCAGGGGGACGACTGGGGGGCTACACCTTC. Its protein is CASSVDPSGGRLGGYTF.